What follows are 30 T cell receptor beta chains derived from one specimen sequenced in a study of CD8+CD57+ T cells in acquired aplastic anemia. CDR3 and TCR beta VDJ profiling relied on genomic DNA as the template. TCRdb reprocessed the reads via MiXCR and lists one record per CDR3 protein. The table records around 150,000 distinct CDR3 sequences, roughly two fifths of them present only once. Specimen: sorted CD4+, CD8+, or CD8+CD57+ T cells (not recorded which) from PBMCs. All receptors derive from a human donor in good health, serving as a control.

This clonotype came up many times. The rearrangement uses TRBV24-1 and TRBJ1-5, with 9 bases lining up with TRBD1. V lost 2 bases to trimming and J lost 7 bases; unmatched junction nucleotides: 8. The CDR3 contains 16 residues. Per germline, CDR1 KGHDR and CDR2 SFDVKD. The CDR3 nucleotides read TGTGCCACCAGTGATTCTGGACAGGGGTTCATCCAGCCCCAGCATTTT. Translated: CATSDSGQGFIQPQHF.

The chain has TRBV6-5 and TRBJ1-6; D possibly corresponds to TRBD1 (6 bases). The CDR3 has 14 residues. Germline CDR1 and CDR2: MNHEY and SVGAGI. V lost 2 bases and J 10 bases, leaving 12 bases between the germline ends. CDR3 residues: CASSYRGQGSPLHF. For the CDR3, the DNA is TGTGCCAGCAGTTACCGGGGGCAGGGCTCACCCCTCCACTTT.

This clonotype was detected ten times or more. This chain joins TRBV2 and TRBJ2-7; 9 bases match TRBD1. V lost 4 bases, J lost 8 bases, and 6 bases stayed unmatched. This CDR3 has 13 residues. CDR1 and CDR2 from the germline V gene are SNHLY and FYNNEI. CDR3 bases: TGTGCCAGCAGTGTTAGACAGGGGGGCAAGCAGTACTTC. It is translated as CASSVRQGGKQYF.

The V call is TRBV29-1, the J call TRBJ2-7; weak D call: TRBD1 (5 bases). Germline V lookup: CDR1 SQVTM, CDR2 ANQGSEA. The CDR3 has 15 residues. With 2 bases removed from V and 4 bases from J, the gap between germline ends came to 18 bases. As DNA, the CDR3 is TGCAGCGTTGAACGTCTTGGCCAGGGTGGTTACGAGCAGTACTTC. This gives the protein CSVERLGQGGYEQYF.

This clonotype was seen ten or more times. The CDR3 region is CASSLVTGAGTQYF. CDR3 DNA: TGTGCCAGCAGCTTAGTTACCGGGGCGGGGACCCAGTACTTC. The V call is TRBV11-2, the J call TRBJ2-5, with D perhaps TRBD1 or TRBD2 (5 bases each). Germline V lookup: CDR1 SGHAT, CDR2 FQNNGV. V lost 1 base and J lost 7, with 13 bases in between. There are 14 residues in the CDR3.

Comment on this clonotype: This could be a read error, since a much larger clone is one nucleotide away. The chain carries TRBV5-4 and TRBJ1-2, with a weak D call TRBD1 (5 bases). V was pared by 4 bases and J by 3 bases, with 13 bases between. CDR1 is SGHNT and CDR2 is YYREEE in the germline V gene (reference sequence). This CDR3 region has 14 residues. CDR3 sequence (DNA): TGTGCCAGCAGCCTTCTGGGAGGGGACTATGGCTACACCTTC. Amino acids: CASSLLGGDYGYTF. Filled out from reference TRBV5-4 and TRBJ1-2, the complete variable domain reads ETGVTQSPTHLIKTRGQQVTLRCSSQSGHNTVSWYQQALGQGPQFIFQYYREEENGRGNFPPRFSGLQFPNYSSELNVNALELDDSALYLCASSLLGGDYGYTFGSGTRLTVV.

This chain joins TRBV6-5 and TRBJ2-7; 10 bases agree with TRBD1. The CDR3 is made up of 12 amino acids. Trimming took 6 bases from V and 6 from J; bases not matched to a gene: 2. CDR1 and CDR2 from the germline V gene are MNHEY and SVGAGI. The CDR3 bases are TGTGCCAGCAGCTGGGACAGGGGCGAGCAGTACTTC. This translates into CASSWDRGEQYF.

This clonotype has ten or more counts. The chain carries TRBV29-1 and TRBJ2-7, with 11 bases lining up with TRBD1. CDR1 SQVTM and CDR2 ANQGSEA come from the germline V gene. Trimming cost V 7 bases and J 6 bases; bases outside gene matches: 8. The CDR3 is 13 amino acids. CDR3 sequence (DNA): TGCAGCGCAAGGACAGGGGGCGCGGGCGAGCAGTACTTC. It codes for CSARTGGAGEQYF.

This clonotype was counted many times. The chain employs TRBV7-2 and TRBJ2-7; possible D gene TRBD1, 6 bases. In germline, CDR1 is SGHTA, CDR2 FQGNSA. The V gene lost 7 bases and the J gene lost 1 base, with 14 bases spanning the gap. CDR3 length equals 14 residues. The CDR3 sequence is CASKKDSHSYEQYF. The CDR3 DNA follows: TGTGCCAGCAAGAAGGACAGCCATTCCTACGAGCAGTACTTC.

The chain carries TRBV3-1 and TRBJ1-3, with a weak D call TRBD1 (6 bases). The germline V and J ends were trimmed by 4 bases and 0 bases, with 16 bases remaining between them. This CDR3 contains 17 residues. Germline V gene lookup returns CDR1 LGHDT and CDR2 YNNKEL (reference sequence). CDR3 amino acids: CASSLGGSLISGNTIYF. CDR3 DNA sequence: TGTGCCAGCAGCCTTGGGGGCAGCCTAATCTCTGGAAACACCATATATTTT.

This clonotype occurred many times. The V and J genes are TRBV11-2 and TRBJ1-2; D unclear. The CDR3 sequence is 12 residues long. V lost 2 bases, J lost 2 bases, and 3 bases lay in between. Germline assignment: CDR1 SGHAT and CDR2 FQNNGV. The CDR3 DNA reads TGTGCCAGCAGCTTAAGAAACTATGGCTACACCTTC. This codes for CASSLRNYGYTF.

As concerns this clonotype: One junction end disagrees with the germline gene, perhaps due to a read error. J is TRBJ2-3 and V is TRBV12-3 or TRBV12-4; TRBD1 matches at 9 bases. This CDR3 contains 16 residues. CDR3 sequence: CASSAIQGARTDAQYF. CDR3 coding DNA: TGTGCCAGCAGTGCTATACAGGGGGCCCGCACAGATGCGCAGTATTTT.

The chain joins TRBV6-2 or TRBV6-3 to TRBJ1-1; weak D call: TRBD1 (5 bases). Germline values: CDR1 MNHEY, CDR2 SVGEGT. There are 16 residues in the CDR3. V lost 2 bases and J lost 10, with 23 bases in between. In nucleotides, the CDR3 is TGTGCCAGCAGTTACCTGGGGGACGGAGTCGAGTGGGGAGCTTTCTTT. Protein product: CASSYLGDGVEWGAFF.

This clonotype has a count of ten or more. The genes are TRBV7-6 and TRBJ2-5; 8 bases are a match to TRBD1. The CDR3 has 14 residues. Germline V gene data show CDR1 as SGHVS and CDR2 as FNYEAQ. V dropped 5 bases and J dropped 5; count of bases not matched to a gene: 7. CDR3 sequence (DNA): TGTGCCAGCAGCGGACAGGGAAAAGGGGAGACCCAGTACTTC. This gives the protein CASSGQGKGETQYF.

The chain uses TRBV20-1 and TRBJ1-1; weak D call: TRBD1 (6 bases). This CDR3 is 14 amino acids long. The V end lost 4 bases, the J end lost 2 bases, and 14 bases lay between the germline ends. CDR1 and CDR2 from the germline V gene are DFQATT and SNEGSKA (reference sequence). The CDR3 DNA is TGCAGTGCTATGCCGGGACAAAGAAACACTGAAGCTTTCTTT. This codes for CSAMPGQRNTEAFF.

This clonotype was recorded many times. The gene calls are TRBV6-2 or TRBV6-3 and TRBJ2-7, with D perhaps given as TRBD1 or TRBD2 (5 bases each). V was clipped by 2 bases and J by 1 base, with 12 bases between them. The CDR3 runs to 15 residues. The germline gives CDR1 MNHEY, CDR2 SVGEGT. The CDR3 DNA reads TGTGCCAGCAGTTACCAGAGGGGACGTTCCTACGAGCAGTACTTC. Encoded protein: CASSYQRGRSYEQYF.

This clonotype was detected ten times or more. The chain uses TRBV29-1 and TRBJ2-1; the match to TRBD1 covers 10 bases. In germline, CDR1 is SQVTM, CDR2 ANQGSEA. V trimming: 2 bases; J trimming: 6 bases; junction bases outside the gene matches: 7. The CDR3 contains 15 residues. The CDR3 sequence is CSVEMGQGFSNEQFF. In DNA form, the CDR3 reads TGCAGCGTTGAAATGGGACAGGGGTTCTCCAATGAGCAGTTCTTC.

This clonotype came up once. This chain links TRBV20-1 with TRBJ1-5; 8 bases align to TRBD1. In germline, CDR1 is DFQATT, CDR2 SNEGSKA (reference sequence). This CDR3 region has 14 residues. V shed 6 bases and J 2 bases; nucleotides not matched to a gene: 6. CDR3 loop: CSARGQGGNQPQHF. The CDR3 DNA follows: TGCAGTGCCCGCGGACAGGGTGGCAATCAGCCCCAGCATTTT.

This clonotype was recorded many times. The chain recombines TRBV5-5 with TRBJ2-3; 7 bases line up with TRBD2. The V segment lost 1 base and the J segment 0 bases; nucleotides outside the gene matches: 5. Germline loops: CDR1 SGHKS, CDR2 YYEKEE (reference sequence). The CDR3 is 16 amino acids. Written as DNA, the CDR3 is TGTGCCAGCAGCTTGCCCAGCGGGGTGAGCACAGATACGCAGTATTTT. Residues: CASSLPSGVSTDTQYF.

This clonotype came up many times. The rearrangement uses TRBV30 and TRBJ2-1; maybe TRBD1 (6 bases). The CDR3 contains 12 residues. Trimming shortened V by 7 bases and J by 4 bases, and 11 bases separated the two germline ends. Germline values: CDR1 GTSNPN, CDR2 SVGIG (reference sequence). The CDR3 DNA follows: TGTGCCTTGTCTAGGGGGTACAATGAGCAGTTCTTC. Protein: CALSRGYNEQFF.

As concerns this clonotype: A much larger clone differs from this one at a single base, so this may be a read error. V gene TRBV20-1 combines with J gene TRBJ1-1; unclear D gene. The CDR3 is 15 residues long. Germline V CDR1 and CDR2: DFQATT, SNEGSKA (reference sequence). Trimming removed 4 bases at V and 6 bases at J, with 21 bases between. The CDR3, as DNA: TGCAGTGCTATAGGACGGAGTCCCCTGGTCTCTGAAGCTTTCTTT. Encoded protein: CSAIGRSPLVSEAFF.

V gene TRBV20-1 combines with J gene TRBJ2-3; TRBD2 matches at 12 bases. The germline V gene has CDR1 DFQATT and CDR2 SNEGSKA (reference sequence). This CDR3 region has 15 residues. J gave up 4 bases and V 4 bases, and 6 bases lay outside the gene matches. The CDR3 spells CSAKRLAGDADTQYF. DNA for the CDR3: TGCAGTGCTAAACGACTAGCGGGAGATGCAGATACGCAGTATTTT.

This chain uses TRBV26 with TRBJ1-2; TRBD1, the D gene given by the table, was not confirmed from the DNA. TRBV26 is a listed pseudogene. The length of the CDR3 is 16 residues. The DNA of the CDR3 is TGTGCCAGCAGCCCTTCGACAGGGGGCAGGGTAGGCGGCTACACCTTC. Translating it yields CASSPSTGGRVGGYTF.

This clonotype occurred many times. In DNA form, the CDR3 reads TGCAGCGCTACGTTGGGGTCCTACTATGGCTACACCTTC. This translates into CSATLGSYYGYTF. The chain recombines TRBV29-1 with TRBJ1-2; D gene uncertain. The V end lost 7 bases, the J end lost 3 bases, and 15 bases lay between the germline ends. CDR3 length: 13 amino acids. Germline assignment: CDR1 SQVTM and CDR2 ANQGSEA.

Ten or more counts support this clonotype. CDR3 bases: TGTGCCAGCAATGGGGGGGGACGGAGCAATGAAAAACTGTTTTTT. The encoded protein is CASNGGGRSNEKLFF. This chain links TRBV2 with TRBJ1-4, with a tentative D call TRBD1 (5 bases). The CDR3 contains 15 residues. Trimming shortened V by 7 bases and J by 5 bases, and 17 bases separated the two germline ends. Germline CDR1 and CDR2: SNHLY and FYNNEI.

The chain couples TRBV10-3 to TRBJ1-3; D gene ambiguous. V was shortened by 6 bases and J by 0 bases, with 9 bases between the two germline ends. The V gene's germline CDR1 is ENHRY and CDR2 SYGVKD. CDR3 length equals 14 residues. CDR3 protein: CAIRDLSSGNTIYF. The CDR3 nucleotides read TGTGCCATCAGGGACCTTTCCTCTGGAAACACCATATATTTT.

This clonotype was counted at least ten times. The J gene is TRBJ1-6, the V gene TRBV7-9; no firm D call. Between the trimmed V and J ends, which lost 5 bases and 9 bases, there was a span of 11 bases. CDR3 length: 13 amino acids. From germline, CDR1 is SEHNR and CDR2 FQNEAQ (reference sequence). The CDR3 region is CASSEVGFSPLHF. DNA for the CDR3: TGTGCCAGCAGCGAGGTTGGGTTTTCACCCCTCCACTTT.

The table lists this clonotype with many counts. The chain carries TRBV6-1 and TRBJ2-5; tentatively, D is TRBD1 (6 bases). The CDR3 loop spans 15 amino acids. The ends were cut back, 4 bases at V and 3 bases at J, with 15 bases in the middle. Germline-derived CDR1 and CDR2 are MNHNS and SASEGT. The CDR3 is CASSGQRAGEETQYF. DNA for the CDR3: TGTGCCAGCAGTGGCCAACGGGCAGGGGAAGAGACCCAGTACTTC.

This clonotype was observed many times. V usage is TRBV24-1 and J usage is TRBJ2-2, with 7 bases fitting TRBD2. The J segment lost 6 bases and the V segment lost 5 bases, leaving 8 bases of the junction unmatched. Germline loops: CDR1 KGHDR, CDR2 SFDVKD. The CDR3 extends over 15 amino acids. The DNA of the CDR3 is TGTGCCACCAGTGCTCAAAGGGGAGGGGCCGGGGAGCTGTTTTTT. It yields the protein CATSAQRGGAGELFF.

There are many counts of this clonotype. The rearrangement links TRBV10-2 to TRBJ1-5; D is perhaps TRBD1 (6 bases). Trimming stripped 6 bases from V and 2 bases from J, with 20 bases between. This CDR3 has 17 amino acids. Germline lookup yields CDR1 WSHSY and CDR2 SAAADI. CDR3 DNA sequence: TGCGCCAGCAGGGACGCAGGGGTGGCGGGGGGCAATCAGCCCCAGCATTTT. Residues: CASRDAGVAGGNQPQHF.